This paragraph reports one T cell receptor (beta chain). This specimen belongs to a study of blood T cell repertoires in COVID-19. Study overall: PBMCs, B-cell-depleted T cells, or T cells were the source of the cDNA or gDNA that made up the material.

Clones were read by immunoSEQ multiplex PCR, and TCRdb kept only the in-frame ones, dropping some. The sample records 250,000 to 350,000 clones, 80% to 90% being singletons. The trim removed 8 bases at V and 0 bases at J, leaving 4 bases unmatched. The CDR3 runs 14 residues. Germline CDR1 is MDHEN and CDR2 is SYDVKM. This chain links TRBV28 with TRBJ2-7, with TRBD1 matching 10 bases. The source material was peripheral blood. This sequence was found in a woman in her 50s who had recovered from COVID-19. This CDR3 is CASWTGGSSYEQYF. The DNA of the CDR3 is TGTGCCAGCTGGACAGGGGGGAGCTCCTACGAGCAGTACTTC.